In this sample, the clone carrying this TCR beta chain turned up many times. The CDR3 consists of 12 residues. V trimming: 6 bases; J trimming: 6 bases; junction bases outside the gene matches: 5. The data were obtained in a study of T cells after yellow fever vaccination. As TCR cDNA was made by 5'RACE template switching, a universal primer site and UMIs were added. MiXCR, applied by TCRdb to the 5' RACE reads, yields one record per CDR3 protein. The sample consists of approximately 69,000 distinct CDR3 sequences, around 6.2% of them appearing once. The rearrangement links TRBV12-3 or TRBV12-4 to TRBJ2-7, with TRBD1 matching over 7 bases. This clonotype was obtained from a man aged 18 to 30 who received the YFV17D yellow fever vaccine. Specimen: CD4+ T cells sorted from PBMCs, collected roughly 15 days after the first yellow fever vaccination. CDR3 DNA: TGTGCCAGCAGGGCCGCAGGGGGCGAGCAGTACTTC. Translating it yields CASRAAGGEQYF.